The T cell receptor beta chain under discussion was sequenced for a study of blood T cell repertoires in COVID-19 (dated by TCRdb to 2019 to 2021). For the study in its entirety: Collaborator samples came from the United States, Italy and Spain and covered acute and convalescent phases of COVID-19. The prospective study material was composed of cDNA or gDNA derived from T cells, B-cell-depleted T cells, or PBMCs. Deeply sampled blood TCRbeta repertoires from subjects exposed to, actively infected with, or recovered from COVID-19 were included in the dataset. The repertoires were released in a freely available public database meant as a resource for research on the immune response to SARS-CoV-2. Samples were obtained from the ongoing ImmuneRACE study (first 160 participants) and from about 1,300 subjects provided by 6 global collaborators. The sample metadata nearly always contained a de-identified subject ID, COVID-19 status, age in years and sex. Where available, HLA class I and class II types were obtained from metadata supplied by the sample provider rather than from assay-based typing. Paper-wide results and their limitations: Clinical and demographic metadata were provided uncurated, with the amount varying by source and participant.

The immunoSEQ Assay, a bias-controlled multiplex PCR, was used to amplify TCRbeta CDR3 regions from genomic DNA. The published analysis was carried out like this. The number of nucleated cells in each sample was estimated by amplification of reference gene primers within the assay. To quantify the absolute abundance of each unique TCRbeta CDR3 rearrangement, sequence reads were collapsed and filtered. For each sample, productive Simpson clonality was calculated as the square root of Simpson's diversity index over productive rearrangements. TCRdb holds this immuneACCESS table with in-frame rearrangements only. Some clones are missing; in checked studies, unresolved V genes explain under half, and the rest has no known cause. V and J calls and clone size follow that table, whereas D and trimming were derived from the DNA. In this sample the table shows a few hundred thousand clones, about 87% of which occur a single time. The biggest ten clones account for approximately 10% of the sample.

V is reduced by 4 bases and J by 1 base, leaving a spacing of 5 bases between them. CDR1 and CDR2 are drawn from the germline V gene: SGHRS, YFSETQ. Inclusive of the bounding cysteine and phenylalanine, the CDR3 is 12 residues long. The entry retains the CDR3 DNA only, 36 bases that are in frame from base 1. A note on this clone: Its antigen is currently not known. With a much larger clone just one base away, this may be a read error.

At one collaborating source in Seattle, patients were enrolled during active infection and were followed longitudinally through the course of disease. The collaborating institutions used their own protocols to collect whole blood in K2EDTA tubes. For TCRbeta analysis, collaborators shipped samples as frozen whole blood, isolated PBMCs, or DNA extracted from either of those sample types. The receptor chain draws on TRBV5-1 and TRBJ1-1; D gene: possibly TRBD1, on 5 matching bases. This clonotype was obtained from a woman between 70 and 85 years old with COVID-19, enrolled during active disease. The specimen was peripheral blood. The sequenced DNA: TGCGCCAGCAGCCAGGGGAACACTGAAGCTTTCTTT. The encoded protein is CASSQGNTEAFF.